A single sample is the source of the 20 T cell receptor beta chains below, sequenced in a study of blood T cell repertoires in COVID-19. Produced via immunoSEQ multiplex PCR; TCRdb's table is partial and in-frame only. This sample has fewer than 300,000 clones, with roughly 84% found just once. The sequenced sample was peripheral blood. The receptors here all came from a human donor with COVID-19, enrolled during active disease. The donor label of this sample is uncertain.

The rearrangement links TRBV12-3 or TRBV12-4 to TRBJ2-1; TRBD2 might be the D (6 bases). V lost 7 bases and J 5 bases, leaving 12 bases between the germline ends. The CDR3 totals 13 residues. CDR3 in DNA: TGTGCCAGCAAGACTAGGGGAAACAATGAGCAGTTCTTC. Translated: CASKTRGNNEQFF.

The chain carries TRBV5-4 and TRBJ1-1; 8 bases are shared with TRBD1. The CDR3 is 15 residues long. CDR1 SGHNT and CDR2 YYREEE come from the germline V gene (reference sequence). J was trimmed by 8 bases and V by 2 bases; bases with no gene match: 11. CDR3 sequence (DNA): TGTGCCAGCAGCTTTCGTCAGGGGGCCGGAGTAGAAGCTTTCTTT. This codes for CASSFRQGAGVEAFF.

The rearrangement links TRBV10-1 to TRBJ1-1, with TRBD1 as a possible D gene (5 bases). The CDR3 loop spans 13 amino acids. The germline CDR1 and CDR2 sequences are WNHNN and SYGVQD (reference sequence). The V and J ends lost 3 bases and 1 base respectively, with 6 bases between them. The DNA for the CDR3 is TGCGCCAGCAGTGAAGGGGCGAACACTGAAGCTTTCTTT. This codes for CASSEGANTEAFF.

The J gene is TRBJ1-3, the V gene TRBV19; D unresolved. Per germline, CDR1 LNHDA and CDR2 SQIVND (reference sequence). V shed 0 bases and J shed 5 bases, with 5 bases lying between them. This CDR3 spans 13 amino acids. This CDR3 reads CASSIEARNTIYF. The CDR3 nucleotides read TGTGCCAGTAGTATAGAAGCCCGAAACACCATATATTTT.

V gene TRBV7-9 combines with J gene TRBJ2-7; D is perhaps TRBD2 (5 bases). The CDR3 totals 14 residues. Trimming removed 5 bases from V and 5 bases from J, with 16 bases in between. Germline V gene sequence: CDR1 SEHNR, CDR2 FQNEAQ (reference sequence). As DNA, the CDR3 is TGTGCCAGCAGCCGGACTCTTGGTGGACACGAGCAGTACTTC. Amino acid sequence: CASSRTLGGHEQYF.

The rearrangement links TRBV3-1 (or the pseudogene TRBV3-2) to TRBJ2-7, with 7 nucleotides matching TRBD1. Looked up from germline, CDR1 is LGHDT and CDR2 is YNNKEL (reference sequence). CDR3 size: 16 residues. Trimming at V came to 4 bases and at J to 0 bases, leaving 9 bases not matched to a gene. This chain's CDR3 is CASSPGRSGGSYEQYF. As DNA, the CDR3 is TGTGCCAGCAGCCCAGGTCGGTCAGGGGGCTCCTACGAGCAGTACTTC.

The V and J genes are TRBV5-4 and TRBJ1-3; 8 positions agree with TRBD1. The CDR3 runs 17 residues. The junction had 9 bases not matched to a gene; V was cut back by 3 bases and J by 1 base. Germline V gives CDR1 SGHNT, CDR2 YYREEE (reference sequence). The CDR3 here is CASSSGGTGVSGNTIYF. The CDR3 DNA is TGTGCCAGCAGCTCTGGGGGGACAGGAGTTTCTGGAAACACCATATATTTT. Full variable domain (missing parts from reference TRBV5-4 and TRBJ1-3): ETGVTQSPTHLIKTRGQQVTLRCSSQSGHNTVSWYQQALGQGPQFIFQYYREEENGRGNFPPRFSGLQFPNYSSELNVNALELDDSALYLCASSSGGTGVSGNTIYFGEGSWLTVV.

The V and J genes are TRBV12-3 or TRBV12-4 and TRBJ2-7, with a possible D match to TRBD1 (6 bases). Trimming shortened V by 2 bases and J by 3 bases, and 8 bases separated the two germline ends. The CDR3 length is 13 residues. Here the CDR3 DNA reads TGTGCCAGCAGTTTACAGGGGAGCTACGAGCAGTACTTC. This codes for CASSLQGSYEQYF.

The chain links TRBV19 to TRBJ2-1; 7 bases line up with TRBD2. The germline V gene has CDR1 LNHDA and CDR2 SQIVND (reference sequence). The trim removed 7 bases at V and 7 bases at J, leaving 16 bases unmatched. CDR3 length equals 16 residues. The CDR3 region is CASTSLGGQGGNEQFF. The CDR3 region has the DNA TGTGCCAGTACCTCCCTGGGAGGGCAGGGAGGGAATGAGCAGTTCTTC. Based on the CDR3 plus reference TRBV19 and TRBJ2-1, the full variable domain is DGGITQSPKYLFRKEGQNVTLSCEQNLNHDAMYWYRQDPGQGLRLIYYSQIVNDFQKGDIAEGYSVSREKKESFPLTVTSAQKNPTAFYLCASTSLGGQGGNEQFFGPGTRLTVL.

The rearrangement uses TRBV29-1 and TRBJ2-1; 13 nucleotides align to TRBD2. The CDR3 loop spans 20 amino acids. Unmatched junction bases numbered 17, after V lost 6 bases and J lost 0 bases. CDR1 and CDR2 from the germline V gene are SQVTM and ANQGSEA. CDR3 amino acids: CSVVTLRGLAGQDSYNEQFF. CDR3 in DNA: TGCAGCGTCGTTACCCTACGGGGACTAGCGGGACAGGACTCCTACAATGAGCAGTTCTTC.

The CDR3 reads CASSEQDRTGQPQHF. The CDR3 DNA follows: TGTGCCAGCAGTGAACAGGACAGGACGGGTCAGCCCCAGCATTTT. V is TRBV6-1 and J is TRBJ1-5, with TRBD1 matching over 7 bases. The CDR3 runs 15 residues. Germline CDR1 reads MNHNS; CDR2 reads SASEGT. V shed 2 bases and J 6 bases; nucleotides not matched to a gene: 7.

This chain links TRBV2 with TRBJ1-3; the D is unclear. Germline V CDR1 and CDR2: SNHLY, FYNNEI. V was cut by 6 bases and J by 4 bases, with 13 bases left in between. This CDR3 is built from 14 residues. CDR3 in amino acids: CASRVGGAGNTIYF. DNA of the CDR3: TGTGCCAGCAGGGTAGGAGGAGCCGGAAACACCATATATTTT. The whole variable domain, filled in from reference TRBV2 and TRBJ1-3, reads EPEVTQTPSHQVTQMGQEVILRCVPISNHLYFYWYRQILGQKVEFLVSFYNNEISEKSEIFDDQFSVERPDGSNFTLKIRSTKLEDSAMYFCASRVGGAGNTIYFGEGSWLTVV.

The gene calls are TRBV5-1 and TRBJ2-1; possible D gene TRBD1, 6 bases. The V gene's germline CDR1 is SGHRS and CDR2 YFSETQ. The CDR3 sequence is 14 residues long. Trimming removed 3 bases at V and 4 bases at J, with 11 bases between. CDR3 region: CASSSDDRYNEQFF. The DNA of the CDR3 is TGCGCCAGCAGCTCGGACGACAGGTACAATGAGCAGTTCTTC.

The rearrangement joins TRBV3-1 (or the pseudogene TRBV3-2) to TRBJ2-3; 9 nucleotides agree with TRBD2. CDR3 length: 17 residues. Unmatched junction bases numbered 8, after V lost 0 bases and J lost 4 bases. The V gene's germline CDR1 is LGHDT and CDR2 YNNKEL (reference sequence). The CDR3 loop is CASSQEGAGGPSDTQYF. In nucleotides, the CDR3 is TGTGCCAGCAGCCAAGAGGGGGCGGGAGGGCCATCAGATACGCAGTATTTT.

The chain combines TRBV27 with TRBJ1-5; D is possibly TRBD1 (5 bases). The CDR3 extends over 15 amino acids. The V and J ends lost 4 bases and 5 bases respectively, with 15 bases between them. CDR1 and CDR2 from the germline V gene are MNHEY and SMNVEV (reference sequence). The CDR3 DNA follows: TGTGCCAGCAGTTCCTTTGTGACAGTTGATCAGCCCCAGCATTTT. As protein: CASSSFVTVDQPQHF.

CDR3 DNA sequence: TGTGCCAGCAGAATTCCGGGGGGGCGCGATGGCTACACCTTC. It translates to CASRIPGGRDGYTF. The J gene is TRBJ1-2, the V gene TRBV28, with a tentative D call TRBD1 (6 bases). CDR3 length: 14 residues. The germline V gene encodes CDR1 MDHEN and CDR2 SYDVKM. With 6 bases removed from V and 6 bases from J, the gap between germline ends came to 17 bases.

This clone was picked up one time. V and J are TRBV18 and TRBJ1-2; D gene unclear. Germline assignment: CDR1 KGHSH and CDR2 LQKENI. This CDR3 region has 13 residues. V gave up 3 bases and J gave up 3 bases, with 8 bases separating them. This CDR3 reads CASSPSVDYGYTF. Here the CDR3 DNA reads TGTGCCAGCTCACCTTCCGTAGACTATGGCTACACCTTC.

The CDR3 is CASSRARGNEQFF. Here the CDR3 DNA reads TGTGCCAGCAGCCGTGCAAGGGGCAATGAGCAGTTCTTC. The V gene is TRBV3-1 (or the pseudogene TRBV3-2), the J gene TRBJ2-1; possible D gene TRBD1, 5 bases. V gave up 4 bases and J gave up 6 bases, with 10 bases separating them. The CDR3 contains 13 residues. Germline V gives CDR1 LGHDT, CDR2 YNNKEL (reference sequence).

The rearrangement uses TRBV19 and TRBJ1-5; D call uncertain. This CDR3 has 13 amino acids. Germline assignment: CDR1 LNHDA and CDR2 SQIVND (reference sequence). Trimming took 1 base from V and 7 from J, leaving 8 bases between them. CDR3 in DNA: TGTGCCAGTAGTATAGGTCGGGTACAGCCCCAGCATTTT. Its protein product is CASSIGRVQPQHF.

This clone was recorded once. The CDR3 spells CASSVLRAGGWTGELFF. CDR3 nucleotide sequence: TGTGCCAGCAGCGTGTTGAGGGCAGGGGGTTGGACCGGGGAGCTGTTTTTT. The V and J genes are TRBV5-4 and TRBJ2-2, with 7 bases lining up with TRBD1. The CDR3 is 17 residues long. V lost 4 bases, J lost 5 bases, and 14 bases stayed unmatched. Germline values: CDR1 SGHNT, CDR2 YYREEE (reference sequence).